Listed below are T cell receptor beta chains from one sample, sequenced in a study of blood T cell repertoires in COVID-19. Generated by immunoSEQ multiplex PCR, the TCRdb table keeps only in-frame clones and is missing some. This sample has around 250,000 clones, with roughly 83% found just once. The sequencing sample was made of peripheral blood. The receptors here all came from a man older than 75 with acute or convalescent COVID-19. Both conserved end residues are part of each CDR3. The D gene is left open where the match is weak.

11	.	TRBJ1-2	TRBV20-1	CSARGGAGYTF
14	.	TRBJ1-1	TRBV6-6	CASSSTGMNTEAFF
16	.	TRBJ1-6	TRBV5-4	CASSQEGGAYNSPLHF
15	.	TRBJ2-7	TRBV4-1	CASSPRDSGNYEQYF
14	TRBD2	TRBJ2-3	TRBV20-1	CSASKTSGTDTQYF
13	.	TRBJ1-4	TRBV10-1	CASSDAVGEKLFF
15	.	TRBJ2-5	TRBV21-1	CASSKQPTGKETQYF
15	.	TRBJ2-7	TRBV2	CASSDSRSGVYEQYF
13	TRBD1	TRBJ1-1	TRBV19	CASSKGQQTEAFF
18	TRBD1	TRBJ2-2	TRBV6-4	CASSDSGGDRGRSGELFF
14	.	TRBJ1-6	TRBV7-2	CASSPARRSSPLHF
15	TRBD1	TRBJ1-1	TRBV28	CASIGTAPKNTEAFF
15	.	TRBJ2-1	TRBV4-2	CASSQDLSSYNEQFF
17	TRBD2	TRBJ2-3	TRBV5-8	CASSSFLTSGRTDTQYF
16	.	TRBJ2-3	TRBV5-1	CASSLRRGASTDTQYF
13	.	TRBJ1-2	TRBV19	CASSIDTNYGYTF
13	.	TRBJ2-7	TRBV20-1	CSASGQGNYEQYF
13	TRBD1	TRBJ1-2	TRBV9	CASSVGDRDGYTF
16	.	TRBJ2-5	TRBV5-8	CASSLVRRVLQETQYF
12	.	TRBJ1-1	TRBV19	CASQDSHRLAFF
15	TRBD1	TRBJ2-7	TRBV5-4	CASSPGQGDYYEQYF
14	.	TRBJ2-2	TRBV27	CASSSPTQTGELFF
14	TRBD1	TRBJ1-5	TRBV6-5	CASSADRANQPQHF
14	TRBD1	TRBJ1-1	TRBV19	CASSYSGGITEAFF
15	TRBD2	TRBJ2-7	TRBV4-1	CASSQRGTSRYEQYF
12	.	TRBJ2-3	TRBV6-6	CASSFLQSGQYF
15	TRBD2	TRBJ2-7	TRBV7-3	CASSLTSGYSYEQYF
14	.	TRBJ2-1	TRBV4-2	CASSQDPGDNEQFF
15	.	TRBJ1-1	TRBV19	CASSIDAVGRAEAFF
14	.	TRBJ2-4	TRBV19	CASSIGGTKNIQYF
10	.	TRBJ2-1	TRBV20-1	CSASLREQFF
15	.	TRBJ1-5	TRBV5-5	CASSLELLINQPQHF
14	.	TRBJ2-3	TRBV7-7	CASSLTGSTDTQYF
18	TRBD1	TRBJ1-6	TRBV5-6	CASSLFVVRGLTFSPLHF
14	.	TRBJ2-1	TRBV5-1	CASSPGTPVDEQFF
14	.	TRBJ1-6	TRBV28	CASSAAGFNSPLHF
13	TRBD1	TRBJ2-1	TRBV2	CASRDRVNNEQFF
11	.	TRBJ1-5	TRBV12-3/TRBV12-4	CASSLRGPQHF
16	TRBD1	TRBJ2-7	TRBV11-1	CASSSGTGLFGDEQYF
13	.	TRBJ2-7	TRBV6-5	CNTQGALPYEQYF
14	.	TRBJ1-3	TRBV4-3	CASSQETAGNTIYF
11	.	TRBJ1-1	TRBV7-9	CASSPRTEAFF
14	TRBD1	TRBJ1-2	TRBV5-4	CASSKPGQEYGYTF
16	TRBD1	TRBJ1-2	TRBV28	CASSYGPGGQGRDYTF
17	.	TRBJ1-1	TRBV5-1	CASSLSPPGQRNTEAFF
15	.	TRBJ1-3	TRBV6-6	CASRPGALSGNTIYF
14	.	TRBJ2-5	TRBV6-2/TRBV6-3	CASSYSRGLKTQYF
13	TRBD1	TRBJ2-7	TRBV19	CASSDRASYEQYF
13	.	TRBJ1-5	TRBV18	CASSPGQGEPQHF
15	.	TRBJ2-1	TRBV18	CASSPSGSSYNEQFF
16	.	TRBJ1-5	TRBV7-2	CASSLRAQGGGQPQHF
11	.	TRBJ1-4	TRBV19	CASTRGEKLFF
12	.	TRBJ2-7	TRBV2	CASSFTGYEQYF